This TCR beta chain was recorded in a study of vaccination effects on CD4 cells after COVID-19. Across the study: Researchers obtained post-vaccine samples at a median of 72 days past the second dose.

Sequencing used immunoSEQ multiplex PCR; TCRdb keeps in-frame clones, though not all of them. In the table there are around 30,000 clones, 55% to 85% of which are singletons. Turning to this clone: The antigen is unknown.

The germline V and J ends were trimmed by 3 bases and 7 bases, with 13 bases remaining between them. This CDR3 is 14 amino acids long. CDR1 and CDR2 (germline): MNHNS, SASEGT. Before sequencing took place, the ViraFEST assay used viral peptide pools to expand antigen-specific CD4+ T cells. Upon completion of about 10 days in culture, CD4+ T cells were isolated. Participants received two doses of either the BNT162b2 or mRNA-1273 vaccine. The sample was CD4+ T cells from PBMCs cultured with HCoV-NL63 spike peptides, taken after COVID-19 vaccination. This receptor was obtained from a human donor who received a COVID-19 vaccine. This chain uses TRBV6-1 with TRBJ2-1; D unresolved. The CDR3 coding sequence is TGTGCCAGCAGTGACGGCACTTACTCGAATGAGCAGTTCTTC. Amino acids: CASSDGTYSNEQFF.